These 11 T cell receptor beta chains were all obtained from the same sample, sequenced in a study of T cells in Graves' hyperthyroidism and ophthalmopathy. Amplification of TCR beta CDR3 regions used RNA as the template. The primer set for the first-round RT-PCR of the TCR CDR3 was HTBI. TCRdb reprocessed the multiplex PCR reads via MiXCR and lists one record per CDR3 protein. This sample yields roughly 700,000 distinct CDR3 sequences, of which 12% to 15% are seen a single time; roughly a tenth belongs to the top ten. The material sequenced was blood. The receptors shown here come from a woman aged 18-29 years with Graves' hyperthyroidism.

V is TRBV9 and J is TRBJ2-1; D ambiguous. The germline gives CDR1 SGDLS, CDR2 YYNGEE. The V end was cut by 0 bases, the J end by 6 bases, with 7 bases between. The CDR3 is 13 residues long. CDR3 loop: CASSVADPNEQFF. The CDR3 region has the DNA TGTGCCAGCAGCGTAGCGGACCCCAATGAGCAGTTCTTC.

The chain couples TRBV10-3 to TRBJ2-3; D unresolved. CDR3 length equals 15 residues. Germline V gene sequence: CDR1 ENHRY, CDR2 SYGVKD. Between the trimmed V and J ends, which lost 1 base and 1 base, there was a span of 9 bases. The CDR3 DNA sequence: TGTGCCATCAGTGAGTTAGTGCCACGCACAGATACGCAGTATTTT. This sequence encodes CAISELVPRTDTQYF.

The rearrangement links TRBV13 to TRBJ2-5, with D perhaps matching TRBD2 (5 bases). The CDR3 totals 17 residues. Germline CDR1 reads PRHDT; CDR2 reads FYEKMQ (reference sequence). Trimming shortened V by 0 bases and J by 1 base, and 15 bases separated the two germline ends. The CDR3 nucleotides read TGTGCCAGCAGCTTAGGCCAGGCCACCGCGGGCCAAGAGACCCAGTACTTC. As protein: CASSLGQATAGQETQYF.

This clonotype was seen repeatedly, ten times or more. CDR3 amino acids: CASSSATSGSPDTQYF. CDR3 DNA: TGTGCCAGCAGTTCCGCGACTAGCGGGAGCCCAGATACGCAGTATTTT. The chain employs TRBV12-3 or TRBV12-4 and TRBJ2-3; TRBD2 matches 12 bases. This CDR3 is built from 16 residues. Trimming took 4 bases from V and 4 from J; bases not matched to a gene: 6.

V is TRBV20-1 and J is TRBJ1-3; D remains ambiguous. V lost 1 base and J lost 4, with 8 bases in between. The CDR3 is made up of 13 amino acids. The germline CDR1 and CDR2 sequences are DFQATT and SNEGSKA (reference sequence). CDR3 region: CSARALGGNTIYF. The CDR3 region has the DNA TGCAGTGCTAGAGCACTCGGAGGAAACACCATATATTTT.

There are a few counts of this clonotype. The V gene is TRBV18, the J gene TRBJ1-5, with TRBD1 matching 11 bases. The CDR3 runs to 17 residues. Germline V gene data show CDR1 as KGHSH and CDR2 as LQKENI. Germline trimming cut 5 bases from V and 0 bases from J; bases unmatched to any gene: 6. CDR3 DNA: TGTGCCAGCTCAGGACAGGGGGCACCATATAGCAATCAGCCCCAGCATTTT. This encodes CASSGQGAPYSNQPQHF.

This clonotype was counted a few times. V and J are TRBV12-3 or TRBV12-4 and TRBJ2-2, with a tentative D call TRBD2 (6 bases). The CDR3 is 16 residues long. Trimming removed 3 bases from V and 2 bases from J, with 13 bases in between. This CDR3 is CASSFGGTGNTGELFF. Written as DNA, the CDR3 is TGTGCCAGCAGTTTCGGAGGGACGGGAAACACCGGGGAGCTGTTTTTT.

The chain employs TRBV9 and TRBJ1-4; no reliable D call. Germline assignment: CDR1 SGDLS and CDR2 YYNGEE. CDR3 length: 15 residues. With 2 bases removed from V and 3 bases from J, the gap between germline ends came to 11 bases. The CDR3 region has the DNA TGTGCCAGCAGCGTCTTGGGTTCCTCTAATGAAAAACTGTTTTTT. This gives the protein CASSVLGSSNEKLFF.

The chain uses TRBV19 and TRBJ2-2, with 11 bases fitting TRBD2. The germline V gene encodes CDR1 LNHDA and CDR2 SQIVND (reference sequence). The V and J ends lost 7 bases and 0 bases, in that order; junction bases with no gene match: 13. This CDR3 comprises 19 residues. CDR3 sequence: CASNSPRFSGRANTGELFF. The CDR3 DNA sequence: TGTGCCAGTAACTCACCCCGGTTTAGCGGGAGGGCGAACACCGGGGAGCTGTTTTTT.

This clonotype has at least ten counts. The chain links TRBV20-1 to TRBJ2-7; D remains ambiguous. The germline V and J ends were trimmed by 4 bases and 0 bases, with 13 bases remaining between them. The CDR3 sequence is 14 residues long. Germline assignment: CDR1 DFQATT and CDR2 SNEGSKA (reference sequence). The CDR3 loop is CSAIGAHPSYEQYF. CDR3 in DNA: TGCAGTGCTATAGGTGCCCACCCCTCCTACGAGCAGTACTTC.

This clonotype has at least ten counts. The CDR3 here is CASSPTGGRPYNEQFF. DNA of the CDR3: TGTGCCAGCAGCCCCACGGGCGGGCGCCCATACAATGAGCAGTTCTTC. The chain employs TRBV3-1 and TRBJ2-1; D is perhaps TRBD2 (5 bases). The V gene lost 4 bases and the J gene lost 4 bases, with 17 bases spanning the gap. The germline V gene has CDR1 LGHDT and CDR2 YNNKEL (reference sequence). The CDR3 contains 16 residues.